The subject of this entry is one T cell receptor beta chain. Its antigen remains unknown. RNA transcripts were the template for amplifying TCR beta CDR3 regions. In the first-round RT-PCR of the TCR CDR3, the HTBI primer set was used. Via MiXCR, TCRdb re-called the multiplex PCR reads, giving one row per CDR3 protein. The sample records about 260,000 distinct CDR3 sequences, 25% to 30% being singletons. V shed 3 bases and J shed 5 bases, with 20 bases lying between them. The germline V gene encodes CDR1 DFQATT and CDR2 SNEGSKA (reference sequence). The CDR3 length is 15 residues. The study based diagnoses on clinical symptoms, serum thyroxine and TRAb, thyroid ultrasound and orbital computed tomography. The data originate from a study of T cells in Graves' hyperthyroidism and ophthalmopathy. Study-wide results and caveats: In the blood, most expanded thyroid clonotypes above 0.001 appeared as well.

The receptor was isolated from a man aged 40-49 years with Graves' hyperthyroidism that later progressed to Graves' ophthalmopathy. The sequenced sample was blood. This sequence joins TRBV20-1 and TRBJ2-7, with D tentatively TRBD1 (5 bases). CDR3 in DNA: TGCAGTGCTAGCGACATAGGGGCACGAATCGACGAGCAGTACTTC. Its translation: CSASDIGARIDEQYF.